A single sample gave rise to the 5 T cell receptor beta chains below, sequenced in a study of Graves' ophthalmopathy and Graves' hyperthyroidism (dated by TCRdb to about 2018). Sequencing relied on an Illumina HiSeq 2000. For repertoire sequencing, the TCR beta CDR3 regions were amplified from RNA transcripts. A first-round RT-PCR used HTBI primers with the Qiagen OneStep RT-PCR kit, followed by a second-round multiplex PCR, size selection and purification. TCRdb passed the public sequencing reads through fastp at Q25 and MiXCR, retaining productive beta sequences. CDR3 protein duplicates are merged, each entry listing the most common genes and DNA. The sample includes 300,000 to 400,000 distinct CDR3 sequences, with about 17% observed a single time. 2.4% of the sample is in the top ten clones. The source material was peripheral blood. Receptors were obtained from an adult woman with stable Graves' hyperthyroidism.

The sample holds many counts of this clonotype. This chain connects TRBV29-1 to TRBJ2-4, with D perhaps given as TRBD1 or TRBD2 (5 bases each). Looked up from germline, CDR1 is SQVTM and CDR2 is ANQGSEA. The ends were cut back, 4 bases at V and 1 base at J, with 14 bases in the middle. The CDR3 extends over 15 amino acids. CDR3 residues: CSVAREWKAKNIQYF. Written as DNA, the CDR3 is TGCAGCGTTGCCAGGGAGTGGAAGGCCAAAAACATTCAGTACTTC. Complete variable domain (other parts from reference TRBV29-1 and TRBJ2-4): SAVISQKPSRDICQRGTSLTIQCQVDSQVTMMFWYRQQPGQSLTLIATANQGSEATYESGFVIDKFPISRPNLTFSTLTVSNMSPEDSSIYLCSVAREWKAKNIQYFGAGTRLSVL.

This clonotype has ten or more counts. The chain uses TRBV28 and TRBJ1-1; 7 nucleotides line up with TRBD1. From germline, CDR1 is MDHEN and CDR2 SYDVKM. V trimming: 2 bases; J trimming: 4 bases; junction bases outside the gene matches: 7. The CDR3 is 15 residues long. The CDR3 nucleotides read TGTGCCAGCAGTTTACTCTATCAGGGGGGCACTGAAGCTTTCTTT. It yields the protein CASSLLYQGGTEAFF.

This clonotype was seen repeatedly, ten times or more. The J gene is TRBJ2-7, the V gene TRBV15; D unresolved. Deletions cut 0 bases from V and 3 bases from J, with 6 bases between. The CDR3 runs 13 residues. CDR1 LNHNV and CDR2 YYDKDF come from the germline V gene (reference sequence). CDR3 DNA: TGTGCCACCAGCAGAGATTTTGGCTACGAGCAGTACTTC. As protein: CATSRDFGYEQYF.

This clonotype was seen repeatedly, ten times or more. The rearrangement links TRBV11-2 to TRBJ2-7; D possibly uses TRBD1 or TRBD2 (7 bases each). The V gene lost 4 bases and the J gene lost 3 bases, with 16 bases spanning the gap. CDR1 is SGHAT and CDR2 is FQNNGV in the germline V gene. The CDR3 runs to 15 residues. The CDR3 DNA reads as TGTGCCAGCAGCTCGATCAGGGGGGGAATCTACGAGCAGTACTTC. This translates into CASSSIRGGIYEQYF.

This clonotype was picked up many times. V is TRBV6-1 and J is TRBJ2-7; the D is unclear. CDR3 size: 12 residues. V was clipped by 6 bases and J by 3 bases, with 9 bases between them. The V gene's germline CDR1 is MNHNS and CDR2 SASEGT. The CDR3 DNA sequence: TGTGCCAGCAGCACACAGAACTACGAGCAGTACTTC. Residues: CASSTQNYEQYF.